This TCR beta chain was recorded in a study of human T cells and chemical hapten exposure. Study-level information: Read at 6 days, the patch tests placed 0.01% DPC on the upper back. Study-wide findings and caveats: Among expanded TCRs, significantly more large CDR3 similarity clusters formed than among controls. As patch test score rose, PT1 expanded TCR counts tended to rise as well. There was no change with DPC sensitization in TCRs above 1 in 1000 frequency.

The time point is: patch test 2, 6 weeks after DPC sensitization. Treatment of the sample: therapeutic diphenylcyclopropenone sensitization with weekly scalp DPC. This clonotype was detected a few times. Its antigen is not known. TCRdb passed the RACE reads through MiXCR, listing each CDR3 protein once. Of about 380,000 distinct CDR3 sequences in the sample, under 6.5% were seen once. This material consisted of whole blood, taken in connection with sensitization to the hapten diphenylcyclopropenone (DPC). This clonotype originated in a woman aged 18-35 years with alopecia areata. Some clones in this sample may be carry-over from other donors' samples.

The CDR3 region is CASRPRESDTQYF. In DNA form, the CDR3 reads TGTGCCAGCAGGCCGAGGGAGTCAGATACGCAGTATTTT. The genes are TRBV12-3 or TRBV12-4 and TRBJ2-3; D may be TRBD2 (5 bases). Deletions cut 6 bases from V and 4 bases from J, with 11 bases between. The CDR3 loop spans 13 amino acids.